This T cell receptor (beta chain) is drawn from a study of T cell responses to AZD1222 COVID-19 vaccine. The CDR3 sequence is 18 residues long. The ends were cut back, 6 bases at V and 0 bases at J, with 20 bases in the middle. Germline-derived CDR1 and CDR2 are MGHDK and SYGVNS. Clones were read by immunoSEQ multiplex PCR, and TCRdb kept only the in-frame ones, dropping some. The sample contains 180,000 or so clones, about 90% of which appear only once. As to this clone: Its specificity is not known.

Study-level results: None of the repertoires were sampled until the peak T cell response had passed.

The receptor was derived from an adult who received the AZD1222 COVID-19 vaccine. The sequencing used peripheral blood, collected 28 days after the second AZD1222 dose. The chain has TRBV25-1 and TRBJ2-2; D may be TRBD1 or TRBD2 (6 bases each). The CDR3 DNA is TGTGCCAGCAGGGGGGGCAGCTCGTGGTTCGCGAACACCGGGGAGCTGTTTTTT. Amino acid sequence: CASRGGSSWFANTGELFF.